This T cell receptor (beta chain) was captured by sequencing in a study of shared clonotypes between healthy human individuals. The data were produced by immunoSEQ multiplex PCR, yet TCRdb's version contains in-frame clones alone and is incomplete. The sample lists about 2.4 million clones, more than 90% occurring once. Study observations and caveats: Non-shared clonotypes had lower generation probabilities than clonotypes shared by all four sorted-subset donors. What limited the represented genetic and exposure-history diversity was the small number of donors.

Those who donated, Caucasian adults without exception, all lived in Nashville, Tennessee. CD45RA-negative memory and CD45RA+ naive subsets were split from the CD4+ cells. Comment on this clone: No antigen is known for it.

This CDR3 spans 15 amino acids. The V and J ends lost 3 bases and 11 bases respectively, with 17 bases between them. Germline values: CDR1 MNHNS, CDR2 SASEGT. The sequence was collected from a man younger than 30 in good health. The chain employs TRBV6-1 and TRBJ1-6, with D possibly matching TRBD1 (5 bases). Sequencing input: naive CD4+ T cells sorted from blood. Indicated subset: CD45RA+ positively selected. The DNA of the CDR3 is TGTGCCAGCAGTGAGGGACGGCGGGAGAGGACACCCCTCCACTTT. Its translation is CASSEGRRERTPLHF.